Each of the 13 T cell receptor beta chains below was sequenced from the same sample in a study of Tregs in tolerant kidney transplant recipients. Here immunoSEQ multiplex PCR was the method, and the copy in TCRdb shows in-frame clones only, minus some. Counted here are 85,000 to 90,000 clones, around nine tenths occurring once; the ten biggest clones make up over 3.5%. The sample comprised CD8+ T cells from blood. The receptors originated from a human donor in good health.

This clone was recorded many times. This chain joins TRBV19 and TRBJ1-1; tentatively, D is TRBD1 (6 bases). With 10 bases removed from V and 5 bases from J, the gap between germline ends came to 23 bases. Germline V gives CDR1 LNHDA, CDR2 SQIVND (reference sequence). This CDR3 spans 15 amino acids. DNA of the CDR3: TGTGCCACCAACCGGGGGCAGGGCGTTGGGACTGAAGCTTTCTTT. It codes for CATNRGQGVGTEAFF.

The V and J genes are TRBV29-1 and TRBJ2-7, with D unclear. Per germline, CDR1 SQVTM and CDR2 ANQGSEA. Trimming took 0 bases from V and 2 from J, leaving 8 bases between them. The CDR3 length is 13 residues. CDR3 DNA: TGCAGCGTTGAAGATACGAGTACCTACGAGCAGTACTTC. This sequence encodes CSVEDTSTYEQYF.

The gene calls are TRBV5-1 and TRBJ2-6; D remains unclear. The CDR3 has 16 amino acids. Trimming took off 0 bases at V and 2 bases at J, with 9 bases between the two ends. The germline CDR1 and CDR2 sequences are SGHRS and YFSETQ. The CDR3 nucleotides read TGCGCCAGCAGCTTGGGATTGGTTACTGGGGCCAACGTCCTGACTTTC. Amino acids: CASSLGLVTGANVLTF. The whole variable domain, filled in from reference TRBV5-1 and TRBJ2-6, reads KAGVTQTPRYLIKTRGQQVTLSCSPISGHRSVSWYQQTPGQGLQFLFEYFSETQRNKGNFPGRFSGRQFSNSRSEMNVSTLELGDSALYLCASSLGLVTGANVLTFGAGSRLTVL.

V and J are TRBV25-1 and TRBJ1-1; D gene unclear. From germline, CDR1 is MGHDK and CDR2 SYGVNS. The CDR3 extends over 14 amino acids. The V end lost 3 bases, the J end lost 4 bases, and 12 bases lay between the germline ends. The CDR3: CASSEGGLGTEAFF. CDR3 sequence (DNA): TGTGCCAGCAGTGAGGGTGGGCTGGGCACTGAAGCTTTCTTT.

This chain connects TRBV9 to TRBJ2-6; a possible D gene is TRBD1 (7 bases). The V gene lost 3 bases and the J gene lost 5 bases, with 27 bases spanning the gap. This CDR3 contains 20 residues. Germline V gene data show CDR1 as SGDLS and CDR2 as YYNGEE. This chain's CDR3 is CASSGRGTASLWGRANVLTF. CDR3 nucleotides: TGTGCCAGCAGCGGTCGCGGGACAGCATCCCTCTGGGGTAGGGCCAACGTCCTGACTTTC.

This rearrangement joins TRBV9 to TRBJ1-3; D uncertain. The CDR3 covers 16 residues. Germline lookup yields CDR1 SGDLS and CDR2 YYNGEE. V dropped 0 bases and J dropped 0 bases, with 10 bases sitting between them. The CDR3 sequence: CASSVGGEGSGNTIYF. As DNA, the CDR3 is TGTGCCAGCAGCGTAGGTGGGGAGGGCTCTGGAAACACCATATATTTT.

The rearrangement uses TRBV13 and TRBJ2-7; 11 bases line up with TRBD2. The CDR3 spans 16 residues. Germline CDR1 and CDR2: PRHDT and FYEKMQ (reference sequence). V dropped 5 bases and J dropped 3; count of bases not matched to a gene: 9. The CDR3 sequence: CASSPGLAGGFYEQYF. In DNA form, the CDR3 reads TGTGCCAGCAGCCCGGGGCTAGCGGGAGGTTTCTACGAGCAGTACTTC.

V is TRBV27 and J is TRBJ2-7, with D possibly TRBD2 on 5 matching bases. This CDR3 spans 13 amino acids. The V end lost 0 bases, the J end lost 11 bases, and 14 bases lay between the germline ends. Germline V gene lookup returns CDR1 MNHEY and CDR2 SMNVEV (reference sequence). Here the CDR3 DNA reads TGTGCCAGCAGTTTATCGGCGGGTTCACTAGAGTACTTC. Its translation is CASSLSAGSLEYF.

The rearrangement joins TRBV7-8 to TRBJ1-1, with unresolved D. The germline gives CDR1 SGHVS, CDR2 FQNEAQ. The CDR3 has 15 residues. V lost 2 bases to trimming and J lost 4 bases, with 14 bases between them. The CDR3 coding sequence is TGTGCCAGCAGCTTAAGGTCCGTTGAGGTCACTGAAGCTTTCTTT. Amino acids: CASSLRSVEVTEAFF.

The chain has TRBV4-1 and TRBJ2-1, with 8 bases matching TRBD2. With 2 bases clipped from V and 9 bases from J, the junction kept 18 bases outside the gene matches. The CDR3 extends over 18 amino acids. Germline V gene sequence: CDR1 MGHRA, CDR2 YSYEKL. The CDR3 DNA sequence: TGCGCCAGCAGCCAAAGTATACTATCCAGCGGGAGAGGCGGTGAGCAGTTCTTC. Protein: CASSQSILSSGRGGEQFF.

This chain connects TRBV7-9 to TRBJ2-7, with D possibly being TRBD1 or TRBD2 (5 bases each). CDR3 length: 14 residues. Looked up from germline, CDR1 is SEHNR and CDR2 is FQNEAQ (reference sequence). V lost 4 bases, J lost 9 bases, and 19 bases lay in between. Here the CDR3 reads CASSSHPGPEGQYF. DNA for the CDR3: TGTGCCAGCAGCTCTCACCCGGGACCAGAGGGGCAGTACTTC.

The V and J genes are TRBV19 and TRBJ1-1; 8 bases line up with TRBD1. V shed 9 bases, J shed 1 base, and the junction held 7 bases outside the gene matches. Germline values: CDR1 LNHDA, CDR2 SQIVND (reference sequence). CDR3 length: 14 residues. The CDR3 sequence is CASQGQGKNTEAFF. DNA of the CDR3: TGTGCCAGCCAAGGACAGGGCAAGAACACTGAAGCTTTCTTT.

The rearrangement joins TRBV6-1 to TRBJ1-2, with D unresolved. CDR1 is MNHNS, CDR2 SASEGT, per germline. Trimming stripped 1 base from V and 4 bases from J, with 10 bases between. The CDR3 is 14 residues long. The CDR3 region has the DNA TGTGCCAGCAGTGAAGGTCCAGGAATCTATGGCTACACCTTC. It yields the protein CASSEGPGIYGYTF.